This entry lists 24 T cell receptor beta chains sequenced from one sample in a study of T cells in Graves' hyperthyroidism and ophthalmopathy. TCR beta CDR3 region amplification was performed from RNA transcripts. The HTBI primer set drove a first-round RT-PCR of the TCR CDR3. TCRdb re-called the multiplex PCR reads with MiXCR, one entry per CDR3 protein. The table records about 270,000 distinct CDR3 sequences, about 16% of them present only once. Material: blood. Source of these receptors: a woman aged 50 to 60 with Graves' hyperthyroidism that later progressed to Graves' ophthalmopathy.

The table lists this clonotype with a few counts. Here the CDR3 reads CASSPEGQGQPQHF. The CDR3 DNA reads TGTGCCAGCAGCCCGGAGGGACAGGGTCAGCCCCAGCATTTT. This chain uses TRBV4-2 with TRBJ1-5; 9 bases match TRBD1. Germline assignment: CDR1 LGHNA and CDR2 YNFKEQ. The CDR3 length is 14 residues. V lost 4 bases to trimming and J lost 6 bases; unmatched junction nucleotides: 4.

This clonotype occurred many times. V gene TRBV28 combines with J gene TRBJ1-5; 9 nucleotides align to TRBD1. Germline V gene lookup returns CDR1 MDHEN and CDR2 SYDVKM. J gave up 1 base and V 5 bases, and 6 bases lay outside the gene matches. This CDR3 contains 16 residues. The CDR3 bases are TGTGCCAGCAGTACTAAGACAGGGGGGAGCAATCAGCCCCAGCATTTT. Amino acid sequence: CASSTKTGGSNQPQHF.

The rearrangement joins TRBV19 to TRBJ1-6; 7 bases fit TRBD1. Germline CDR1 and CDR2: LNHDA and SQIVND (reference sequence). The CDR3 spans 14 residues. With 6 bases clipped from V and 7 bases from J, the junction kept 6 bases outside the gene matches. In DNA form, the CDR3 reads TGTGCCAGTAGGTCCGGGACAGCAAATTCACCCCTCCACTTT. Amino acid sequence: CASRSGTANSPLHF.

In its sample, this clonotype was seen many times. The CDR3 DNA reads as TGTGCCAGCAGCTTAAACAGAGACACAGATACGCAGTATTTT. Its protein product is CASSLNRDTDTQYF. The chain couples TRBV7-6 to TRBJ2-3, with D uncertain. Germline lookup yields CDR1 SGHVS and CDR2 FNYEAQ. The germline V and J ends were trimmed by 2 bases and 2 bases, with 8 bases remaining between them. This CDR3 contains 14 residues.

This clonotype was counted at least ten times. The V gene is TRBV11-3, the J gene TRBJ2-7; D ambiguous. The CDR3 runs 16 residues. Trimming stripped 4 bases from V and 0 bases from J, with 16 bases between. CDR1 SGHNT and CDR2 YENEEA come from the germline V gene. DNA of the CDR3: TGTGCCAGCAGCTCAGATCGGGCCCAACGCTCCTACGAGCAGTACTTC. This gives the protein CASSSDRAQRSYEQYF.

This clonotype was seen many times. This rearrangement joins TRBV5-1 to TRBJ2-1, with unresolved D. The V end was cut by 7 bases, the J end by 8 bases, with 13 bases between. CDR1 is SGHRS, CDR2 YFSETQ, per germline. This CDR3 has 12 amino acids. The CDR3 bases are TGCGCCAGCCGTCTAGTTGGGGATGAGCAGTTCTTC. This translates into CASRLVGDEQFF.

The chain employs TRBV10-3 and TRBJ2-5; D gene unclear. With the DNA end fitting TRBJ2-1 better, the J assignment may be wrong. The CDR3 has 11 amino acids. CDR1 is ENHRY and CDR2 is SYGVKD in the germline V gene. Written as DNA, the CDR3 is TGTGCCATCACCCCCTCCCGAGCCCAGTTCTTC. It codes for CAITPSRAQFF.

There are many counts of this clonotype. V and J are TRBV5-1 and TRBJ1-1, with 7 nucleotides matching TRBD1. Germline trimming cut 5 bases from V and 0 bases from J; bases unmatched to any gene: 13. The CDR3 runs to 17 residues. Germline assignment: CDR1 SGHRS and CDR2 YFSETQ. For the CDR3, the DNA is TGCGCCAGCAGACCTTCTACAGGGGAGGTGATGAACACTGAAGCTTTCTTT. This gives the protein CASRPSTGEVMNTEAFF.

The chain is built from TRBV7-9 and TRBJ1-5; possibly TRBD1 for D (5 bases). This CDR3 is 14 amino acids long. CDR1 SEHNR and CDR2 FQNEAQ come from the germline V gene (reference sequence). Trimming cost V 0 bases and J 5 bases, with 8 bases left between them. Here the CDR3 reads CASSLARADQPQHF. The CDR3 coding sequence is TGTGCCAGCAGCTTAGCCAGGGCAGATCAGCCCCAGCATTTT.

This clonotype turned up a few times. The CDR3 coding sequence is TGTGCCAGCAGTATACGGAGCAGGGATAATTCACCCCTCCACTTT. Protein sequence: CASSIRSRDNSPLHF. V and J are TRBV28 and TRBJ1-6; maybe TRBD1 (5 bases). The CDR3 length is 15 residues. Germline loops: CDR1 MDHEN, CDR2 SYDVKM. The germline V and J ends were trimmed by 5 bases and 5 bases, with 13 bases remaining between them.

This clonotype was recorded a few times. The chain joins TRBV19 to TRBJ2-3; 8 bases match TRBD1. After removal of 6 bases from V and 5 bases from J, the junction contained 4 bases not matched to a gene. CDR1 is LNHDA and CDR2 is SQIVND in the germline V gene (reference sequence). The CDR3 runs 13 residues. CDR3 in DNA: TGTGCCAGTAGCGACAGGGGTGGAGATACGCAGTATTTT. It codes for CASSDRGGDTQYF.

For the CDR3, the DNA is TGTGCCAGCAGTTACGGAGGGGACAATGAGCAGTTCTTC. It is translated as CASSYGGDNEQFF. The chain recombines TRBV6-6 with TRBJ2-1, with D possibly TRBD2 on 6 matching bases. This CDR3 spans 13 amino acids. V lost 2 bases and J lost 5, with 7 bases in between. CDR1 and CDR2 (germline): MNHNY, SVGAGI (reference sequence).

This clonotype was recorded many times. The chain links TRBV6-1 to TRBJ1-2; 8 bases align to TRBD1. V gave up 5 bases and J gave up 5 bases; unmatched junction bases: 7. CDR1 is MNHNS, CDR2 SASEGT, per germline. CDR3 size: 14 residues. This CDR3 is CASSSQDRGYGYTF. CDR3 DNA: TGTGCCAGCAGTTCGCAAGACAGGGGTTATGGCTACACCTTC.

This clonotype has at least ten counts. The rearrangement uses TRBV18 and TRBJ2-5, with D possibly TRBD1 on 6 matching bases. With 3 bases removed from V and 2 bases from J, the gap between germline ends came to 13 bases. The CDR3 loop spans 15 amino acids. CDR1 and CDR2 from the germline V gene are KGHSH and LQKENI. The CDR3, as DNA: TGTGCCAGCTCACCCGTGCAGGGGATACAAGAGACCCAGTACTTC. Its protein is CASSPVQGIQETQYF.

At least ten counts were recorded for this clonotype. The chain has TRBV30 and TRBJ2-1; no reliable D call. CDR1 and CDR2 (germline): GTSNPN, SVGIG (reference sequence). This CDR3 region has 11 residues. Trimming pared 1 base from V and 4 bases from J, leaving 2 bases between. CDR3 region: CAWSAYNEQFF. For the CDR3, the DNA is TGTGCCTGGAGTGCTTACAATGAGCAGTTCTTC.

This clonotype was seen many times. This CDR3 reads CAWGQGTTEAFF. CDR3 coding DNA: TGTGCCTGGGGACAGGGAACCACTGAAGCTTTCTTT. The chain uses TRBV30 and TRBJ1-1; TRBD1 matches at 8 bases. Looked up from germline, CDR1 is GTSNPN and CDR2 is SVGIG (reference sequence). The CDR3 covers 12 residues. Trimming took 5 bases from V and 4 from J; bases not matched to a gene: 3.

Many counts were recorded for this clonotype. J is TRBJ1-1 and V is TRBV12-3 or TRBV12-4; D ambiguous. Trimming shortened V by 2 bases and J by 11 bases, and 12 bases separated the two germline ends. The CDR3 is made up of 12 amino acids. The chain's CDR3 is CASSLTAPRAFF. CDR3 bases: TGTGCCAGCAGTTTAACGGCCCCACGGGCTTTCTTT.

In regard to this clonotype: A much larger clone lies a single base off, so this may be a read error. The chain has TRBV7-3 and TRBJ1-4, with a weak D call TRBD1 (5 bases). Germline values: CDR1 SGHTA, CDR2 FQGTGA. The CDR3 has 15 amino acids. The DNA for the CDR3 is TGTGCCAGCAGCTTTCTGGGACGTCGGGGTGAAGAACTGTTTTTT. The encoded protein is CASSFLGRRGEELFF.

This clonotype was seen many times. The chain couples TRBV7-9 to TRBJ2-3; D gene uncertain. CDR1 is SEHNR and CDR2 is FQNEAQ in the germline V gene (reference sequence). This CDR3 contains 13 residues. V dropped 7 bases and J dropped 5 bases, with 13 bases sitting between them. CDR3 protein: CASTLGREDTQYF. Here the CDR3 DNA reads TGTGCCAGCACCCTGGGAAGGGAAGATACGCAGTATTTT. Together with reference TRBV7-9 and TRBJ2-3, the CDR3 gives the full variable domain: DTGVSQNPRHKITKRGQNVTFRCDPISEHNRLYWYRQTLGQGPEFLTYFQNEAQLEKSRLLSDRFSAERPKGSFSTLEIQRTEQGDSAMYLCASTLGREDTQYFGPGTRLTVL.

The chain carries TRBV15 and TRBJ1-3, with no clear D. Germline CDR1 LNHNV, CDR2 YYDKDF (reference sequence). V lost 0 bases and J 0 bases, leaving 9 bases between the germline ends. The CDR3 length is 16 residues. CDR3 nucleotides: TGTGCCACCAGCAGAGAACTGAGTCTCTCTGGAAACACCATATATTTT. It translates to CATSRELSLSGNTIYF.

This clonotype occurred many times. The rearrangement uses TRBV20-1 and TRBJ2-7; D is possibly TRBD2 (6 bases). This CDR3 is built from 13 residues. Germline CDR1 reads DFQATT; CDR2 reads SNEGSKA (reference sequence). The ends were cut back, 7 bases at V and 6 bases at J, with 19 bases in the middle. CDR3 DNA: TGCAGTGGGCTATCTGGAGGGCGTGTCGAGCAGTACTTC. This sequence encodes CSGLSGGRVEQYF.

This clonotype was counted only a few times. The junction differs from germline at one of its ends, possibly a read error. V usage is TRBV7-7 and J usage is TRBJ2-3, with TRBD1 matching over 9 bases. Per the germline V gene, CDR1 is SSHAT and CDR2 is FNYEAQ (reference sequence). This CDR3 is 15 amino acids long. The CDR3 DNA reads as TGTGCTAGCAGCCCCGGGACAGGGAAGACAGATACGCAGTATTTT. This sequence encodes CASSPGTGKTDTQYF. The full variable domain, in which reference TRBV7-7 and TRBJ2-3 provide the parts outside the CDR3, is GAGVSQSPRYKVTKRGQDVTLRCDPISSHATLYWYQQALGQGPEFLTYFNYEAQPDKSGLPSDRFSAERPEGSISTLTIQRTEQRDSAMYRCASSPGTGKTDTQYFGPGTRLTVL.

Ten or more counts support this clonotype. CDR3 loop: CASSPIWGAKNIQYF. The CDR3, as DNA: TGTGCCAGCAGCCCAATCTGGGGGGCCAAAAACATTCAGTACTTC. The chain couples TRBV7-8 to TRBJ2-4; D is possibly TRBD1 or TRBD2 (5 bases each). Germline V gene lookup returns CDR1 SGHVS and CDR2 FQNEAQ. The ends were cut back, 5 bases at V and 1 base at J, with 12 bases in the middle. This CDR3 has 15 amino acids.

V usage is TRBV5-1 and J usage is TRBJ1-2; 9 positions agree with TRBD1. The CDR3 is made up of 14 amino acids. With 0 bases clipped from V and 5 bases from J, the junction kept 2 bases outside the gene matches. Germline loops: CDR1 SGHRS, CDR2 YFSETQ. CDR3 sequence (DNA): TGCGCCAGCAGCTTGGGGGACAGGGAGTATGGCTACACCTTC. Its protein is CASSLGDREYGYTF.